This T cell receptor beta chain was identified during a study of T cells expressing NK-cell markers. From the 5' RACE reads, TCRdb lists one entry per CDR3 protein and no DNA. Recorded here are some 500,000 distinct CDR3 sequences; the top ten clones represent approximately 1.4%. CDR3 length: 15 residues. CDR1 is DFQATT and CDR2 is SNEGSKA in the germline V gene (reference sequence). The material sequenced was blood T cells: a sorted CD56 or NKG2C T cell subset, CD4+ or CD8+ T cells, or bulk PBMC T cells (not recorded which). This chain uses TRBV20-1 with TRBJ2-1; TCRdb picks TRBD1, but there is no DNA to check that call. The receptor's source is a woman aged 45-60 years in good health. The CDR3 region is CSAVQLSRGYNEQFF.